The clone carrying this T cell receptor (beta chain) was seen a handful of times. Its specificity is unknown. The germline V and J ends were trimmed by 10 bases and 4 bases, with 21 bases remaining between them. CDR1 is WNHNN, CDR2 SYGVQD, per germline (reference sequence). The length of the CDR3 is 15 residues. These data come from a study of shared clonotypes between healthy human individuals. Per the original data handling: ImmunoSEQ output lacked quality scores and full-length reads, limiting matched filtering. Repertoires were generated with immunoSEQ multiplex PCR, while TCRdb's copy carries only in-frame clones and drops some. V and J calls and clone size are as listed in that table; D and trimming were resolved from the DNA. Among about 2 million clones listed, 85% to 95% were seen once. Study results and limitations: Sampling included only blood; tissue repertoires likely differ. Sequencing depth was expected to influence donor clonotype sharing. The generation probabilities recorded for non-shared clonotypes fell below those of clonotypes shared by all four donors.

The chain employs TRBV10-1 and TRBJ2-3; TRBD1 is a possible D gene (6 bases). Sample: naive CD4+ T cells sorted from blood. Subset meaning: CD45RA+ positively selected. The receptor was derived from a young man in good health. The CDR3 DNA sequence: TGCGCCACCTCCCCAACAGGGCTAGGCCCAGATACGCAGTATTTT. It translates to CATSPTGLGPDTQYF.